The source of this T cell receptor beta chain is a study of regulatory T cells in long-lasting Graves disease. The overall study: Disease was considered persistent Graves' disease after over 5 years of antithyroid drugs (with positive TSH receptor antibodies).

Indicated time point: persistent/refractory GD, antithyroid drugs over 5 years with positive TRAb. After RNA was extracted from PBMCs, the TCR library was made from it. Patients hailed from an endocrinology department in Xi'an, China. Sequencing libraries for TCR beta were prepared with iRepertoire HTBI primers and Arm-PCR of CDR3 regions. One entry per CDR3 protein results from TCRdb running MiXCR on the multiplex PCR reads. The data contain 400,000 or so distinct CDR3 sequences, roughly a quarter of them singletons. The CDR3 is 18 residues long. Germline V gene data show CDR1 as MNHEY and CDR2 as SMNVEV (reference sequence). The junction had 14 bases not matched to a gene; V was cut back by 5 bases and J by 3 bases. This clonotype was found a few times. Its antigen is not identified. Study findings and constraints: Accuracy was possibly reduced by small sample size. Persistent disease showed a preference for TRBV28, TRBJ1-2 and TRBJ2-5.

This clonotype was sampled from a female donor with Graves disease. The material was peripheral blood mononuclear cells (PBMCs), obtained when the disease was refractory, from a patient treated with antithyroid drugs. V usage is TRBV27 and J usage is TRBJ2-2; 8 bases fit TRBD2. The CDR3 bases are TGTGCCAGCAGTCCTATCCCGACTAGCGTCGTGGACACCGGGGAGCTGTTTTTT. This sequence encodes CASSPIPTSVVDTGELFF.